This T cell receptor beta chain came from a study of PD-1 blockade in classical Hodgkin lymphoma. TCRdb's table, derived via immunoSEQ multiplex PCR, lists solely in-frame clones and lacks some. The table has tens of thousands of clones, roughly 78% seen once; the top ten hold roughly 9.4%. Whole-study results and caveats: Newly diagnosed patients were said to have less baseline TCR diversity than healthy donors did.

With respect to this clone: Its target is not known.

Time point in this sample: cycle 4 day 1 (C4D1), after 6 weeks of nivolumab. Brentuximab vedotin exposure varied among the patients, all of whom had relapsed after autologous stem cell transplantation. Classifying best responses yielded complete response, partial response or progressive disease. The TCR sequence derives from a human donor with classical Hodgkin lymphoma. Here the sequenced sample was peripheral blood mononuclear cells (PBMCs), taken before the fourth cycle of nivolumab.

In nucleotides, the CDR3 is TGTGCCAGCAGTCCGGGGGCCGGAATCACTGAAGCTTTCTTT. This sequence encodes CASSPGAGITEAFF. This chain uses TRBV6-1 with TRBJ1-1; weak D call: TRBD1 (6 bases). V shed 5 bases and J shed 4 bases, with 14 bases lying between them. Germline loops: CDR1 MNHNS, CDR2 SASEGT. This CDR3 is built from 14 residues.